This T cell receptor beta chain was documented in a study of CD8+ T cells in alopecia areata. Turning to the study itself: Twice daily, treated patients received 5 to 10 mg of oral tofacitinib.

Treatment specified: oral pan-JAK inhibitor, 5-10 mg twice daily. Reverse transcription of extracted RNA yielded cDNA, which provided the sequencing template. Libraries were prepared by immunoSEQ multiplex PCR; TCRdb keeps only in-frame clonotypes and omits some of them. The table lists some 120,000 clones, around 60% of them singletons, with around 6% in the top ten. The receptor's source is a human donor with alopecia areata. The specimen comprised CD4+ T cells sorted from blood, sampled at week 4, from a patient treated with tofacitinib.

Here the CDR3 DNA reads TGCGCCAGCAGCCAAGCCACCAGAGCCTACGAGCAGTACTTC. It specifies CASSQATRAYEQYF. The V and J genes are TRBV4-3 and TRBJ2-7; D gene unclear. Trimming cost V 1 base and J 2 bases, with 9 bases left between them. The CDR3 is 14 amino acids. Germline loops: CDR1 LGHNA, CDR2 YSLEER.